A single sample is the source of the 28 T cell receptor beta chains below, sequenced in a study of glioma-infiltrating T cells after dendritic cell vaccination. The table came from immunoSEQ multiplex PCR; TCRdb's copy has only in-frame clones and leaves some out. Of more than 95,000 clones listed, 65% to 85% are singletons. Stated time point: after dendritic cell vaccination, including at tumor progression/relapse. Here the sequenced sample was blood, taken after dendritic cell vaccination. The receptors come from a human donor with glioblastoma.

Only one count was recorded for this clone. The chain is built from TRBV5-4 and TRBJ2-3; 8 bases match TRBD2. Germline lookup yields CDR1 SGHNT and CDR2 YYREEE (reference sequence). The J segment lost 5 bases and the V segment lost 0 bases, leaving 8 bases of the junction unmatched. The CDR3 loop spans 16 amino acids. The CDR3 loop reads CASSLGPTSEVDTQYF. CDR3 DNA sequence: TGTGCCAGCAGCTTGGGGCCGACTAGCGAGGTAGATACGCAGTATTTT.

V is TRBV19 and J is TRBJ2-7; D may be TRBD1 (6 bases). Trimming stripped 6 bases from V and 3 bases from J, with 18 bases between. The CDR3 is made up of 15 amino acids. CDR1 and CDR2 from the germline V gene are LNHDA and SQIVND (reference sequence). CDR3 sequence: CASSRASGTNYEQYF. CDR3 nucleotides: TGTGCCAGTAGCCGAGCCTCCGGGACAAACTACGAGCAGTACTTC.

The chain has TRBV29-1 and TRBJ1-1, with D tentatively TRBD1 (6 bases). This CDR3 comprises 13 residues. The V end was cut by 3 bases, the J end by 0 bases, with 8 bases between. Germline assignment: CDR1 SQVTM and CDR2 ANQGSEA. The CDR3 protein is CSVDTGLNTEAFF. The CDR3 nucleotides read TGCAGCGTTGATACAGGGTTGAACACTGAAGCTTTCTTT.

The rearrangement uses TRBV5-4 and TRBJ2-2; D gene unclear. Trimming took off 1 base at V and 1 base at J, with 5 bases between the two ends. The CDR3 totals 14 residues. Looked up from germline, CDR1 is SGHNT and CDR2 is YYREEE (reference sequence). The CDR3 region is CASSLSGNTGELFF. The CDR3 nucleotides read TGTGCCAGCAGCTTGTCCGGGAACACCGGGGAGCTGTTTTTT.

This clone was seen a few times. The V call is TRBV19, the J call TRBJ2-7, with 10 bases that match TRBD1. The CDR3 loop spans 15 amino acids. Trimming removed 5 bases from V and 7 bases from J; junction bases left unmatched: 11. Germline V gene lookup returns CDR1 LNHDA and CDR2 SQIVND (reference sequence). The CDR3 DNA follows: TGTGCCAGTAGTCGGTCCGGGACAGGGGCATTGGAGCAGTACTTC. Amino acids: CASSRSGTGALEQYF.

This chain joins TRBV4-1 and TRBJ2-2; possibly TRBD1 for D (6 bases). V lost 0 bases to trimming and J lost 1 base, with 9 bases between them. The CDR3 length is 16 residues. Germline V gives CDR1 MGHRA, CDR2 YSYEKL. The CDR3 sequence is CASSQETGMNTGELFF. The CDR3 nucleotides are TGCGCCAGCAGCCAAGAAACAGGGATGAACACCGGGGAGCTGTTTTTT.

The rearrangement uses TRBV6-6 and TRBJ1-1; no definite D call. The germline V and J ends were trimmed by 4 bases and 4 bases, with 10 bases remaining between them. The CDR3 spans 13 residues. The germline V gene encodes CDR1 MNHNY and CDR2 SVGAGI (reference sequence). The CDR3 spells CASSSGGRTEAFF. CDR3 DNA: TGTGCCAGCAGTTCAGGAGGCCGCACTGAAGCTTTCTTT.

For this clone: In the same sample, other DNA sequences code for this CDR3. The CDR3 protein is CASSLTGETEAFF. Here the CDR3 DNA reads TGCGCCAGCAGCTTGACAGGGGAGACTGAAGCTTTCTTT. The chain joins TRBV5-1 to TRBJ1-1; TRBD1 matches at 7 bases. Germline V CDR1 and CDR2: SGHRS, YFSETQ. CDR3 length: 13 residues. The junction had 2 bases not matched to a gene; V was cut back by 1 base and J by 5 bases.

The rearrangement uses TRBV2 and TRBJ2-1; 7 nucleotides agree with TRBD1. The V and J ends lost 6 bases and 6 bases, in that order; junction bases with no gene match: 8. This CDR3 has 14 amino acids. Germline V gene sequence: CDR1 SNHLY, CDR2 FYNNEI. CDR3 bases: TGTGCCAGCAGCGGAAACAGGGGCGGCAATGAGCAGTTCTTC. It encodes CASSGNRGGNEQFF.

V is TRBV5-6 and J is TRBJ1-4; D may be TRBD1 (6 bases). This CDR3 region has 17 residues. V was pared by 0 bases and J by 0 bases, with 12 bases between. Germline CDR1 is SGHDT and CDR2 is YYEEEE. The CDR3 sequence is CASSLGPGQATNEKLFF. CDR3 coding DNA: TGTGCCAGCAGCTTGGGGCCGGGACAAGCAACTAATGAAAAACTGTTTTTT.

The chain combines TRBV6-1 with TRBJ2-7; 8 nucleotides agree with TRBD2. The CDR3 is 14 amino acids. V lost 6 bases to trimming and J lost 7 bases; unmatched junction nucleotides: 11. In germline, CDR1 is MNHNS, CDR2 SASEGT. The CDR3 DNA is TGTGCCAGCAGGGTTAGCGGGGCCTCTCGGGAGCAGTACTTC. Its protein product is CASRVSGASREQYF.

CDR3 sequence: CASSQTSWADTQYF. The CDR3 nucleotides read TGTGCCAGCTCACAAACTAGCTGGGCAGATACGCAGTATTTT. The V gene is TRBV18, the J gene TRBJ2-3; D might be TRBD2 (6 bases). V was trimmed by 4 bases and J by 4 bases, leaving 12 bases between them. CDR1 and CDR2 (germline): KGHSH, LQKENI. CDR3 length: 14 residues.

The chain recombines TRBV28 with TRBJ2-2; 8 positions agree with TRBD2. This CDR3 is 15 amino acids long. Trimming cost V 5 bases and J 4 bases; bases outside gene matches: 6. Germline V gene sequence: CDR1 MDHEN, CDR2 SYDVKM. The CDR3 bases are TGTGCCAGCAGTCGGCGGGAGGAGATCACCGGGGAGCTGTTTTTT. It specifies CASSRREEITGELFF.

The sample holds one count of this clone. CDR3 residues: CAWDGRRGEKLFF. Written as DNA, the CDR3 is TGTGCCTGGGACGGCAGAAGGGGAGAAAAACTGTTTTTT. V usage is TRBV30 and J usage is TRBJ1-4; D may be TRBD1 (5 bases). Trimming took 5 bases from V and 8 from J, leaving 15 bases between them. The CDR3 length is 13 residues. Per germline, CDR1 GTSNPN and CDR2 SVGIG (reference sequence).

This clone was seen a single time. The chain has TRBV5-1 and TRBJ1-1, with D perhaps matching TRBD1 (5 bases). CDR1 is SGHRS and CDR2 is YFSETQ in the germline V gene. Trimming stripped 4 bases from V and 4 bases from J, with 17 bases between. The CDR3 has 15 residues. The CDR3: CASSPLGRAITEAFF. CDR3 DNA: TGCGCCAGCAGCCCCCTGGGCAGGGCTATCACTGAAGCTTTCTTT.

The chain couples TRBV10-3 to TRBJ1-2; 8 bases fit TRBD1. This CDR3 has 14 residues. Germline CDR1 and CDR2: ENHRY and SYGVKD. The V segment lost 0 bases and the J segment 8 bases; nucleotides outside the gene matches: 5. The CDR3 DNA follows: TGTGCCATCAGTGAGTCCGGGACAGGCCGCGGCTACACCTTC. It translates to CAISESGTGRGYTF.

V and J are TRBV7-3 and TRBJ1-3; 8 bases are shared with TRBD1. With 3 bases clipped from V and 2 bases from J, the junction kept 0 bases outside the gene matches. The CDR3 sequence is 14 residues long. Germline lookup yields CDR1 SGHTA and CDR2 FQGTGA. The CDR3 here is CASSLTGAGNTIYF. The CDR3 coding sequence is TGTGCCAGCAGCTTGACAGGGGCTGGAAACACCATATATTTT.

This clone was seen a single time. The rearrangement joins TRBV5-1 to TRBJ2-1, with 10 nucleotides matching TRBD2. CDR3 length: 14 residues. The germline CDR1 and CDR2 sequences are SGHRS and YFSETQ. V dropped 6 bases and J dropped 6; count of bases not matched to a gene: 6. The CDR3 nucleotides are TGCGCCAGCACCTCACTAGCGGGGACCAATGAGCAGTTCTTC. Amino acids: CASTSLAGTNEQFF.

The chain links TRBV5-1 to TRBJ2-3, with TRBD1 as a possible D gene (6 bases). This CDR3 comprises 14 residues. Germline CDR1 is SGHRS and CDR2 is YFSETQ. V lost 0 bases and J 4 bases, leaving 9 bases between the germline ends. CDR3 in amino acids: CASSLEGVADTQYF. CDR3 DNA sequence: TGCGCCAGCAGCTTGGAGGGGGTAGCAGATACGCAGTATTTT.

This rearrangement joins TRBV27 to TRBJ2-5; D perhaps matches TRBD1 (6 bases). The CDR3 is 15 amino acids. CDR1 is MNHEY and CDR2 is SMNVEV in the germline V gene (reference sequence). V gave up 6 bases and J gave up 4 bases, with 18 bases separating them. CDR3: CASSTDRLDSETQYF. CDR3 nucleotides: TGTGCCAGCAGCACTGACAGGCTTGATTCAGAGACCCAGTACTTC.

This chain links TRBV4-1 with TRBJ1-5; possible D gene TRBD1, 5 bases. This CDR3 region has 14 residues. Germline V CDR1 and CDR2: MGHRA, YSYEKL. Trimming removed 3 bases at V and 5 bases at J, with 11 bases between. DNA for the CDR3: TGCGCCAGCAGCCAGGACAAGGGCGATCAGCCCCAGCATTTT. This codes for CASSQDKGDQPQHF.

J is TRBJ2-6 and V is TRBV5-1, with 7 bases aligning to TRBD1. CDR3 length: 18 residues. Germline assignment: CDR1 SGHRS and CDR2 YFSETQ. With 5 bases clipped from V and 4 bases from J, the junction kept 15 bases outside the gene matches. CDR3 protein: CASSVRTGAGSGANVLTF. For the CDR3, the DNA is TGCGCCAGCAGTGTCCGAACAGGGGCTGGGTCAGGGGCCAACGTCCTGACTTTC.

This chain links TRBV5-6 with TRBJ1-1; D not resolved. The CDR3 runs to 15 residues. Germline V lookup: CDR1 SGHDT, CDR2 YYEEEE. Trimming removed 4 bases at V and 8 bases at J, with 21 bases between. CDR3 nucleotide sequence: TGTGCCAGCAGCCTCATAAGCAGGAATGAAATGGAAGCTTTCTTT. It is translated as CASSLISRNEMEAFF.

CDR3 nucleotide sequence: TGTGCCAGCAGCTTAGTTTTTCGTAGCGATACGCAGTATTTT. Protein sequence: CASSLVFRSDTQYF. V usage is TRBV7-8 and J usage is TRBJ2-3; D is unclear. Germline V gives CDR1 SGHVS, CDR2 FQNEAQ. The ends were cut back, 1 base at V and 6 bases at J, with 11 bases in the middle. This CDR3 is 14 amino acids long.

This sequence joins TRBV5-1 and TRBJ1-2; D perhaps matches TRBD1 (5 bases). The length of the CDR3 is 13 residues. V shed 6 bases and J shed 6 bases, with 15 bases lying between them. Germline lookup yields CDR1 SGHRS and CDR2 YFSETQ. CDR3: CASNYGGVDGYTF. CDR3 nucleotide sequence: TGCGCCAGCAATTACGGGGGGGTAGATGGCTACACCTTC.

Only a few counts were recorded for this clone. The V call is TRBV9, the J call TRBJ1-6; D gene unclear. Germline V gene sequence: CDR1 SGDLS, CDR2 YYNGEE. Trimming stripped 0 bases from V and 4 bases from J, with 11 bases between. The CDR3 length is 16 residues. CDR3 DNA sequence: TGTGCCAGCAGCGTAGGCCGGGGAGCATATAATTCACCCCTCCACTTT. Translation gives CASSVGRGAYNSPLHF.

The chain is built from TRBV28 and TRBJ1-5, with 7 bases that match TRBD1. The CDR3 has 17 amino acids. The germline V gene has CDR1 MDHEN and CDR2 SYDVKM. V trimming: 4 bases; J trimming: 0 bases; junction bases outside the gene matches: 9. CDR3 sequence reads: CASSSIVGQYSNQPQHF. The CDR3 coding sequence is TGTGCCAGCAGTTCGATCGTGGGACAGTATAGCAATCAGCCCCAGCATTTT.

The rearrangement links TRBV2 to TRBJ1-2, with 7 bases lining up with TRBD1. The CDR3 covers 13 residues. CDR1 and CDR2 (germline): SNHLY, FYNNEI. The trim removed 3 bases at V and 4 bases at J, leaving 2 bases unmatched. The CDR3 DNA follows: TGTGCCAGCAGTGAGGGACAGATCTATGGCTACACCTTC. Protein sequence: CASSEGQIYGYTF. Full variable domain (remainder filled in from reference TRBV2 and TRBJ1-2): EPEVTQTPSHQVTQMGQEVILRCVPISNHLYFYWYRQILGQKVEFLVSFYNNEISEKSEIFDDQFSVERPDGSNFTLKIRSTKLEDSAMYFCASSEGQIYGYTFGSGTRLTVV.